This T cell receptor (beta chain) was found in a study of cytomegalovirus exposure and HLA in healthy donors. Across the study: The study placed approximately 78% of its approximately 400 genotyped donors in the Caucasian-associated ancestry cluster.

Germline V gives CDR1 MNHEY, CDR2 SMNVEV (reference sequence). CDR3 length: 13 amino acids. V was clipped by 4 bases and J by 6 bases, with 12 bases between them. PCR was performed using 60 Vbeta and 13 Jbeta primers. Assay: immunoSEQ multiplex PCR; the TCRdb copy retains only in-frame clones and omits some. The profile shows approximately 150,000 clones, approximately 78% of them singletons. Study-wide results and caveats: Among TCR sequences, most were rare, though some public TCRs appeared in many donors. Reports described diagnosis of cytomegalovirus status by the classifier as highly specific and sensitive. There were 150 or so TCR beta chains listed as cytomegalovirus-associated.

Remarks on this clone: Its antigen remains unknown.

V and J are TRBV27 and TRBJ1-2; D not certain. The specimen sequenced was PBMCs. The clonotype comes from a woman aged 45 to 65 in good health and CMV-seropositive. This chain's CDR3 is CASSSGSWDGYTF. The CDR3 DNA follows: TGTGCCAGCAGTTCCGGGTCTTGGGATGGCTACACCTTC.